Below are 5 T cell receptor beta chains sequenced from a single sample in a study of blood T cell repertoires in COVID-19. Sequencing used immunoSEQ multiplex PCR; TCRdb keeps in-frame clones, though not all of them. The table has about 300,000 clones, over 75% seen once; the top ten hold around 4.6%. The sample consisted of PBMCs or T cells enriched from blood (not recorded which). Receptors were obtained from a man under 40 who had recovered from COVID-19.

The gene calls are TRBV30 and TRBJ1-2; 7 nucleotides match TRBD1. The CDR3 extends over 15 amino acids. The V gene's germline CDR1 is GTSNPN and CDR2 SVGIG (reference sequence). The J segment lost 1 base and the V segment lost 4 bases, leaving 9 bases of the junction unmatched. The CDR3 region is CAWTRGQGGNYGYTF. CDR3 nucleotides: TGTGCCTGGACGCGCGGGCAGGGGGGTAACTATGGCTACACCTTC.

CDR3 DNA sequence: TGCGCCAGCAGCCAAGGACTAGCGGAGGCCTACGAGCAGTACTTC. Protein sequence: CASSQGLAEAYEQYF. This rearrangement joins TRBV4-1 to TRBJ2-7; 9 positions match TRBD2. Germline V CDR1 and CDR2: MGHRA, YSYEKL. V shed 1 base, J shed 2 bases, and the junction held 3 bases outside the gene matches. The CDR3 runs to 15 residues.

This chain connects TRBV7-6 to TRBJ2-5; D perhaps matches TRBD1 (5 bases). Trimming took off 2 bases at V and 2 bases at J, with 9 bases between the two ends. This CDR3 region has 14 residues. CDR1 and CDR2 from the germline V gene are SGHVS and FNYEAQ. CDR3 sequence: CASSLNTGQETQYF. CDR3 sequence (DNA): TGTGCCAGCAGCTTAAATACAGGACAAGAGACCCAGTACTTC.

CDR3 DNA sequence: TGTGCCAGCAGCCGAGTGCGGGGTCCCAACACTGAAGCTTTCTTT. Translating it yields CASSRVRGPNTEAFF. V and J are TRBV14 and TRBJ1-1; the D is unclear. Germline CDR1 is SGHDN and CDR2 is FVKESK. Trimming stripped 4 bases from V and 2 bases from J, with 14 bases between. CDR3 length equals 15 residues.

The gene calls are TRBV11-3 and TRBJ2-3; 14 positions agree with TRBD2. The CDR3 has 17 residues. Germline V gives CDR1 SGHNT, CDR2 YENEEA. With V trimmed by 5 bases and J by 2 bases, 6 bases remained unmatched. CDR3 in DNA: TGTGCCAGCAGCCCCGGGACTAGCGGGGGATTCACAGATACGCAGTATTTT. Encoded protein: CASSPGTSGGFTDTQYF.